The clone carrying this T cell receptor beta chain was detected many times. The sample comes from a study of response to subunit inactivated influenza vaccine. A single record per CDR3 protein comes from TCRdb applying MiXCR to the RT-PCR reads. The repertoire holds about 160,000 distinct CDR3 sequences, approximately 11% seen once, with around 12% in the top ten. J was trimmed by 4 bases and V by 4 bases; bases with no gene match: 10. This CDR3 contains 16 residues. CDR1 is MGHDK, CDR2 SYGVNS, per germline. This TCR was sampled from a man between 45 and 60 years old who received an inactivated influenza vaccine. The rearrangement uses TRBV25-1 and TRBJ1-2; 9 bases fit TRBD1. The source was non-naive T cells sorted from PBMCs, collected about 6 weeks after vaccination. CDR3 nucleotides: TGTGCCAGCAGTGGACGCCCCGGGACAGGGACCTATGGCTACACCTTC. Protein product: CASSGRPGTGTYGYTF.